The sample holds many counts of the clone carrying this T cell receptor beta chain. The data belong to a study of regulatory T cells in long-lasting Graves disease. Stated time point: newly diagnosed GD, antithyroid drugs for less than 3 months. Researchers made the TCR library from RNA that was extracted from PBMCs. Construction of the TCR beta libraries employed iRepertoire HTBI primers in conjunction with Arm-PCR of CDR3 regions. TCRdb re-called the multiplex PCR reads with MiXCR, one entry per CDR3 protein. The repertoire holds more than 450,000 distinct CDR3 sequences, with about a sixth as singletons. This CDR3 region has 15 residues. The J segment lost 6 bases and the V segment lost 2 bases, leaving 5 bases of the junction unmatched. Per germline, CDR1 MNHEY and CDR2 SVGEGT. These sequences were also reported in another study, on T cells in Graves' hyperthyroidism and ophthalmopathy.

This TCR was recovered from a middle-aged man with Graves disease. This material consisted of peripheral blood mononuclear cells (PBMCs), taken at new diagnosis, from a patient treated with antithyroid drugs. J is TRBJ2-7 and V is TRBV6-2 or TRBV6-3, with 12 bases matching TRBD1. CDR3 sequence: CASSYPGQGAVEQYF. The CDR3 coding sequence is TGTGCCAGCAGTTACCCGGGACAGGGGGCTGTCGAGCAGTACTTC.